This T cell receptor (beta chain) was retrieved from a study of blood T cell repertoires in COVID-19. The wider study: The study drew acute and convalescent COVID-19 samples from the United States, Italy and Spain. In each case, the material was cDNA or gDNA derived from T cells, B-cell-depleted T cells, or PBMCs.

This CDR3 has 15 residues. Germline values: CDR1 PRHDT, CDR2 FYEKMQ (reference sequence). V was clipped by 3 bases and J by 1 base, with 9 bases between them. Original methodology: Estimation of nucleated cell counts was performed using reference gene primer amplification. Sequencing was performed with immunoSEQ multiplex PCR; in TCRdb, only in-frame clones are kept and a portion is missing. Clone size and V and J calls were adopted from that table, with D and trimming inferred from the DNA. The table records around 150,000 clones, 85% to 95% of them present only once. The sequencing input was peripheral blood. The sequence was obtained from a woman in her forties or fifties with acute or convalescent COVID-19. The chain employs TRBV13 and TRBJ2-2, with a possible D match to TRBD1 (6 bases). In DNA, the CDR3 is TGTGCCAGCAGCTTGGGCAGGGGGAACACCGGGGAGCTGTTTTTT. This codes for CASSLGRGNTGELFF.